Reported below is one T cell receptor beta chain. Its antigen is undetermined. Trimming pared 3 bases from V and 0 bases from J, leaving 12 bases between. Germline V CDR1 and CDR2: SEHNR, FQNEAQ (reference sequence). The CDR3 totals 15 residues. This sample is part of a study of CD8 T cells in ankylosing spondylitis. Study observations and caveats: In synovial fluid and blood from reactive arthritis, some motif variants were previously reported. As reported, disease-linked clones showed significant enrichment in matched ankylosing spondylitis synovial fluid. It appeared that ankylosing spondylitis blood was characterized by a TCR beta motif of about eight highly homologous variants.

Quantitative molecular-barcoded 5'-RACE generated the TCR beta libraries. A single record per CDR3 protein comes from TCRdb applying MiXCR to the 5' RACE reads. Seen here are a few hundred thousand distinct CDR3 sequences, roughly 20% observed once, and the top ten hold under 15%. This clonotype was obtained from a male donor with ankylosing spondylitis or in good health (not recorded which). The J gene is TRBJ2-7, the V gene TRBV7-9; the D gene is possibly TRBD2 (5 bases). Material for sequencing was blood, either unsorted or a sorted T cell fraction (not recorded which). The CDR3 bases are TGTGCCAGCAGCTTCCAGGAGGACCACTCCTACGAGCAGTACTTC. Protein: CASSFQEDHSYEQYF. The complete variable domain, with remaining parts taken from reference TRBV7-9 and TRBJ2-7, reads DTGVSQNPRHKITKRGQNVTFRCDPISEHNRLYWYRQTLGQGPEFLTYFQNEAQLEKSRLLSDRFSAERPKGSFSTLEIQRTEQGDSAMYLCASSFQEDHSYEQYFGPGTRLTVT.